There are a few counts of the clone carrying this TCR beta chain. The antigen is unknown. Reverse transcription of extracted RNA yielded cDNA, which provided the sequencing template. Here immunoSEQ multiplex PCR was the method, and the copy in TCRdb shows in-frame clones only, minus some. Of 90,000 or so clones in the sample, 44% are singletons; the top ten hold less than 20%. This entry is derived from a study of CD8+ T cells in alopecia areata. Whole-study context: Scalp area affected, as a percentage, set the severity score of treated patients.

Study outcomes and limitations: Scalp sequencing also captures normal skin's resident alphabeta T cells. Scalp clonality and expanded CD8+ clones among the top 100 showed significant decreases with tofacitinib.

Sample treatment: oral pan-JAK inhibitor, 5-10 mg twice daily. A FACSAria was used to sort CD4+ and CD8+ T cells. These cells came from PBMCs. Trimming took off 3 bases at V and 0 bases at J, with 9 bases between the two ends. The CDR3 contains 15 residues. The germline gives CDR1 SEHNR, CDR2 FQNEAQ (reference sequence). The V and J genes are TRBV7-9 and TRBJ2-1; D is unresolved. The TCR comes from a human donor with alopecia areata. This specimen was CD8+ T cells sorted from blood, taken at week 24, from a patient treated with tofacitinib. In DNA, the CDR3 is TGTGCCAGCAGCTTTAGCTCCCCCTCCTACAATGAGCAGTTCTTC. It encodes CASSFSSPSYNEQFF.